The present T cell receptor (delta chain) was sequenced within a study of gamma-delta T cells after stem cell transplantation. Germline CDR1 and CDR2: GEAIGNYY and EKD. The CDR3 is 15 residues long. TCRdb applied CATT to the RT-PCR reads for clone calling. The repertoire holds more than 4,500 delta-chain clones, with roughly 2% as singletons. The sample holds a few counts of this clone. TCRdb pairs this DNA with a much larger clone's protein that differs at residue 3, likely a read error; the protein shown was translated from the DNA. The chain employs TRDV2 and TRDJ1; D remains ambiguous. The sequenced sample was gamma-delta T cells. The sequence was collected from a human donor. It is not recorded whose cells these are; they may come from a transplant donor. CDR3 loop: CARDTVKSKGDKLIF. The CDR3 DNA sequence: TGTGCCCGTGACACCGTAAAGTCTAAAGGGGATAAACTCATCTTT.